This T cell receptor beta chain was captured by sequencing in a study of blood T cell repertoires in COVID-19. Germline V gene lookup returns CDR1 GTSNPN and CDR2 SVGIG (reference sequence). V lost 2 bases and J lost 4, with 14 bases in between. This CDR3 has 15 residues. As handled by the study authors: Estimation of nucleated cell counts was performed using reference gene primer amplification. TCRdb's table, derived via immunoSEQ multiplex PCR, lists solely in-frame clones and lacks some. V and J calls and clone size are given by that table; D and trimming were obtained from the DNA. This table has roughly 130,000 clones, around 90% appearing once.

The TCR sequence derives from a man aged 60 to 75 with active or convalescent COVID-19. Sequenced sample: peripheral blood. This chain joins TRBV30 and TRBJ2-2; D is perhaps TRBD1 (5 bases). The CDR3 loop is CAWSSARVFTGELFF. The CDR3 region has the DNA TGTGCCTGGAGTAGTGCCAGGGTGTTCACCGGGGAGCTGTTTTTT.